Included here is one TCR beta chain sequence, with context. The sample comes from a study of shared clonotypes between healthy human individuals. Across the whole study: The composition of the donors was a couple of women and a few men aged 18 to 49.

Germline trimming cut 5 bases from V and 4 bases from J; bases unmatched to any gene: 4. Germline CDR1 is LNHDA and CDR2 is SQIVND (reference sequence). This CDR3 has 13 amino acids. The material for each subset, its genomic DNA, was split evenly across several immunoSEQ plates. The protocol was immunoSEQ multiplex PCR, while the TCRdb copy is restricted to in-frame clones and leaves out a portion. The sample records around 440,000 clones, around 77% being singletons. This receptor was identified in a woman in her forties in good health. Some clones in this sample may be carry-over from other donors' samples. Sequenced: PBMCs. The V call is TRBV19, the J call TRBJ1-2; TRBD1 matches 7 bases. CDR3 in amino acids: CASSVDRVYGYTF. The CDR3 nucleotides are TGTGCCAGTAGTGTCGACAGGGTCTATGGCTACACCTTC.